Following are 30 T cell receptor beta chains from one sample sequenced in a study of neurological immune-mediated disorders. MiXCR, applied by TCRdb to the 5' RACE reads, yields one record per CDR3 protein. The sample records 87,000 or so distinct CDR3 sequences, 3.5% being singletons. The sequenced sample consisted of PBMCs. These TCRs come from a woman aged 18-29 years with multiple sclerosis.

This clonotype was seen repeatedly, ten times or more. This chain links TRBV6-5 with TRBJ1-6; D is possibly TRBD1 (5 bases). Germline CDR1 is MNHEY and CDR2 is SVGAGI. This CDR3 is 14 amino acids long. V was trimmed by 3 bases and J by 7 bases, leaving 10 bases between them. The CDR3 coding sequence is TGTGCCAGCAGTTATCGGGGCTTGAATTCACCCCTCCACTTT. Translated: CASSYRGLNSPLHF.

This clonotype was seen at least ten times. The CDR3 spells CSASARGPGTGGSGYTF. CDR3 DNA sequence: TGCAGTGCTAGTGCCCGTGGTCCCGGGACAGGGGGCAGTGGCTACACCTTC. V gene TRBV20-1 combines with J gene TRBJ1-2; 12 nucleotides line up with TRBD1. The CDR3 loop spans 17 amino acids. CDR1 and CDR2 (germline): DFQATT, SNEGSKA (reference sequence). J gave up 7 bases and V 3 bases, and 15 bases lay outside the gene matches.

This clonotype was counted at least ten times. V is TRBV5-6 and J is TRBJ2-5; TRBD1 aligns across 8 bases. Trimming cost V 0 bases and J 5 bases; bases outside gene matches: 3. The CDR3 is made up of 14 amino acids. CDR1 is SGHDT and CDR2 is YYEEEE in the germline V gene. CDR3 sequence reads: CASSLDRGWETQYF. DNA for the CDR3: TGTGCCAGCAGCTTGGACAGGGGGTGGGAGACCCAGTACTTC.

The table lists this clonotype with many counts. The chain joins TRBV7-9 to TRBJ1-2; weak D call: TRBD1 (5 bases). V lost 0 bases and J 1 base, leaving 12 bases between the germline ends. Looked up from germline, CDR1 is SEHNR and CDR2 is FQNEAQ (reference sequence). The CDR3 runs 16 residues. CDR3 nucleotide sequence: TGTGCCAGCAGCTTAGCGGTTCAGGGATTTAACTATGGCTACACCTTC. This translates into CASSLAVQGFNYGYTF.

Only a few counts were recorded for this clonotype. V is TRBV20-1 and J is TRBJ2-3; 7 bases fit TRBD2. V was clipped by 5 bases and J by 1 base; unmatched bases: 6. This CDR3 spans 14 amino acids. The germline V gene has CDR1 DFQATT and CDR2 SNEGSKA (reference sequence). The CDR3 nucleotides read TGCAGTGCTCCCGGCCGGGGGGGCACAGATACGCAGTATTTT. Its protein is CSAPGRGGTDTQYF.

Many counts were recorded for this clonotype. The chain recombines TRBV29-1 with TRBJ2-7; D unclear. The germline gives CDR1 SQVTM, CDR2 ANQGSEA. This CDR3 contains 11 residues. The germline V and J ends were trimmed by 0 bases and 3 bases, with 3 bases remaining between them. Here the CDR3 reads CSVEDSYEQYF. As DNA, the CDR3 is TGCAGCGTTGAAGACAGCTACGAGCAGTACTTC.

This clonotype occurred many times. The DNA of the CDR3 is TGTGCCAGCAGTTCTACCGGTCCAGGGGCCAACGTCCTGACTTTC. It specifies CASSSTGPGANVLTF. This chain connects TRBV6-2 or TRBV6-3 to TRBJ2-6; D remains ambiguous. V was trimmed by 4 bases and J by 4 bases, leaving 11 bases between them. There are 15 residues in the CDR3. In germline, CDR1 is MNHEY, CDR2 SVGEGT.

This clonotype showed up many times. The chain has TRBV12-3 or TRBV12-4 and TRBJ2-4; D ambiguous. The CDR3 consists of 15 residues. With 3 bases removed from V and 0 bases from J, the gap between germline ends came to 9 bases. CDR3 coding DNA: TGTGCCAGCAGTTTGGGCGGTATAGCCAAAAACATTCAGTACTTC. Amino acids: CASSLGGIAKNIQYF.

This clonotype was found many times. This chain connects TRBV4-1 to TRBJ2-7, with D perhaps TRBD1 (5 bases). V was shortened by 2 bases and J by 4 bases, with 15 bases between the two germline ends. This CDR3 is 15 amino acids long. Per the germline V gene, CDR1 is MGHRA and CDR2 is YSYEKL. The CDR3 region is CASSQFSLGEYEQYF. CDR3 bases: TGCGCCAGCAGCCAATTCTCATTAGGGGAATACGAGCAGTACTTC.

This clonotype appeared many times. The chain is built from TRBV12-3 or TRBV12-4 and TRBJ2-1; D assignment may be TRBD1 or TRBD2 (5 bases each). Trimming pared 6 bases from V and 0 bases from J, leaving 12 bases between. This CDR3 has 15 residues. The CDR3 here is CASRPGTGSYNEQFF. For the CDR3, the DNA is TGTGCCAGCAGGCCCGGGACGGGCTCCTACAATGAGCAGTTCTTC.

This clonotype was recorded at least ten times. The chain uses TRBV6-5 and TRBJ2-2, with 11 positions matching TRBD2. CDR1 MNHEY and CDR2 SVGAGI come from the germline V gene. J was trimmed by 4 bases and V by 0 bases; bases with no gene match: 4. The CDR3 consists of 17 residues. Here the CDR3 DNA reads TGTGCCAGCAGTTACTCTAGCGGGAGGGCCTTCACCGGGGAGCTGTTTTTT. This encodes CASSYSSGRAFTGELFF.

The chain joins TRBV3-1 to TRBJ2-3; a possible D gene is TRBD1 (5 bases). The CDR3 totals 15 residues. In germline, CDR1 is LGHDT, CDR2 YNNKEL (reference sequence). Trimming removed 4 bases at V and 7 bases at J, with 18 bases between. The CDR3 protein is CASSRQLGDVNTQYF. CDR3 coding DNA: TGTGCCAGCAGCCGGCAATTAGGGGATGTAAATACGCAGTATTTT.

In its sample, this clonotype was seen many times. The chain combines TRBV5-1 with TRBJ1-1; TRBD1 might be the D (6 bases). This CDR3 comprises 14 residues. V was pared by 4 bases and J by 6 bases, with 16 bases between. In germline, CDR1 is SGHRS, CDR2 YFSETQ. This CDR3 is CASSPRQDLAEAFF. Here the CDR3 DNA reads TGCGCCAGCAGCCCACGACAGGACCTCGCTGAAGCTTTCTTT.

This clonotype was recorded at least ten times. V is TRBV6-6 and J is TRBJ1-1; 9 nucleotides line up with TRBD1. V lost 5 bases and J lost 2; bases outside the gene matches: 3. This CDR3 region has 14 residues. CDR1 and CDR2 (germline): MNHNY, SVGAGI (reference sequence). CDR3 in amino acids: CASSAQGANTEAFF. The CDR3 DNA sequence: TGTGCCAGCAGTGCACAGGGGGCCAACACTGAAGCTTTCTTT.

This clonotype came up many times. This chain connects TRBV5-1 to TRBJ1-1, with a possible D match to TRBD1 (5 bases). Germline CDR1 and CDR2: SGHRS and YFSETQ. CDR3 length: 13 residues. Trimming stripped 4 bases from V and 9 bases from J, with 16 bases between. CDR3 in DNA: TGCGCCAGCAGCCACGGGACGGACCTCAAAGCTTTCTTT. Translating it yields CASSHGTDLKAFF.

The chain has TRBV30 and TRBJ1-3; no definite D call. CDR1 and CDR2 from the germline V gene are GTSNPN and SVGIG (reference sequence). This CDR3 spans 13 amino acids. V was shortened by 0 bases and J by 3 bases, with 6 bases between the two germline ends. The chain's CDR3 is CAWSVNLGNTIYF. CDR3 nucleotides: TGTGCCTGGAGTGTTAACCTTGGAAACACCATATATTTT.

This clonotype was counted ten times or more. This chain connects TRBV20-1 to TRBJ2-3; D is unresolved. The CDR3 extends over 11 amino acids. V was trimmed by 3 bases and J by 9 bases, leaving 10 bases between them. CDR1 and CDR2 from the germline V gene are DFQATT and SNEGSKA (reference sequence). The CDR3 region is CSASRSSTQYF. The CDR3 DNA sequence: TGCAGTGCTAGTCGTTCATCAACGCAGTATTTT.

This clonotype appeared many times. V gene TRBV5-1 combines with J gene TRBJ2-1, with D perhaps matching TRBD1 (6 bases). V was shortened by 5 bases and J by 9 bases, with 12 bases between the two germline ends. The CDR3 covers 12 residues. The germline CDR1 and CDR2 sequences are SGHRS and YFSETQ. CDR3 in DNA: TGCGCCAGCAGGGTGGACAGTACTGAGCAGTTCTTC. This gives the protein CASRVDSTEQFF. Full variable domain (remainder filled in from reference TRBV5-1 and TRBJ2-1): KAGVTQTPRYLIKTRGQQVTLSCSPISGHRSVSWYQQTPGQGLQFLFEYFSETQRNKGNFPGRFSGRQFSNSRSEMNVSTLELGDSALYLCASRVDSTEQFFGPGTRLTVL.

In this sample, this clonotype turned up many times. The chain carries TRBV2 and TRBJ1-5, with D unclear. The V gene lost 2 bases and the J gene lost 4 bases, with 9 bases spanning the gap. The CDR3 sequence is 14 residues long. The germline V gene has CDR1 SNHLY and CDR2 FYNNEI. The CDR3 protein is CASSEFQTNQPQHF. The CDR3 region has the DNA TGTGCCAGCAGTGAATTCCAGACTAATCAGCCCCAGCATTTT.

This clonotype was detected many times. A read error may account for a junction end that differs from germline. V and J are TRBV5-5 and TRBJ1-2; D unresolved. Germline CDR1 is SGHKS and CDR2 is YYEKEE (reference sequence). CDR3 length: 13 amino acids. CDR3 residues: CASSLWSEDFPIF. The CDR3 DNA reads TGTGCCAGCAGCTTGTGGTCAGAGGATTTCCCCATCTTC.

At least ten counts were recorded for this clonotype. The chain carries TRBV5-1 and TRBJ2-2; D is possibly TRBD1 or TRBD2 (6 bases each). With 0 bases removed from V and 1 base from J, the gap between germline ends came to 10 bases. Germline V gives CDR1 SGHRS, CDR2 YFSETQ. The CDR3 is made up of 16 amino acids. The chain's CDR3 is CASSLEGGLNTGELFF. The CDR3 DNA follows: TGCGCCAGCAGCTTGGAAGGGGGGCTGAACACCGGGGAGCTGTTTTTT.

In its sample, this clonotype was seen many times. The genes are TRBV5-1 and TRBJ2-7, with 7 bases lining up with TRBD2. The V gene's germline CDR1 is SGHRS and CDR2 YFSETQ. This CDR3 has 15 residues. Trimming cost V 3 bases and J 1 base; bases outside gene matches: 7. The CDR3 nucleotides are TGCGCCAGCAGCTCCCAGCGGGGCCCTTCCTACGAGCAGTACTTC. Encoded protein: CASSSQRGPSYEQYF.

In this sample, this clonotype turned up many times. The genes are TRBV12-3 or TRBV12-4 and TRBJ1-5, with TRBD1 matching over 7 bases. The junction had 5 bases not matched to a gene; V was cut back by 5 bases and J by 1 base. The CDR3 spans 15 residues. The CDR3 here is CASSDRATSNQPQHF. CDR3 nucleotide sequence: TGTGCCAGCAGTGACAGGGCGACGAGCAATCAGCCCCAGCATTTT.

This clonotype was counted at least ten times. The CDR3 DNA sequence: TGTGCCACCAGTGATGCGACAGAGTGGGAGACCCAGTACTTC. Translating gives CATSDATEWETQYF. The chain combines TRBV24-1 with TRBJ2-5, with D possibly being TRBD1 (5 bases). From germline, CDR1 is KGHDR and CDR2 SFDVKD. This CDR3 has 14 amino acids. Trimming took 3 bases from V and 5 from J, leaving 12 bases between them.

This clonotype has at least ten counts. The chain has TRBV20-1 and TRBJ1-1; the D is unclear. CDR1 is DFQATT and CDR2 is SNEGSKA in the germline V gene (reference sequence). The germline V and J ends were trimmed by 6 bases and 5 bases, with 13 bases remaining between them. The CDR3 totals 12 residues. CDR3 protein: CSALHRGTEAFF. The CDR3 bases are TGCAGTGCCCTCCATCGGGGTACTGAAGCTTTCTTT.

This clonotype was detected ten times or more. The chain uses TRBV7-9 and TRBJ2-7; tentative D call: TRBD2 (5 bases). In germline, CDR1 is SEHNR, CDR2 FQNEAQ (reference sequence). The CDR3 loop spans 14 amino acids. Trimming removed 2 bases at V and 4 bases at J, with 12 bases between. Here the CDR3 reads CASSLFSSGYEQYF. CDR3 in DNA: TGTGCCAGCAGCTTATTTTCGTCGGGATACGAGCAGTACTTC.

This clonotype appeared many times. The chain is built from TRBV5-1 and TRBJ2-7; 7 nucleotides agree with TRBD1. J lost 1 base, V lost 4 bases, and 5 bases had no gene match. The germline V gene encodes CDR1 SGHRS and CDR2 YFSETQ. CDR3 length equals 14 residues. The CDR3 loop reads CASSLPGQSYEQYF. In nucleotides, the CDR3 is TGCGCCAGCAGCCTACCGGGACAGTCCTACGAGCAGTACTTC.

This clonotype was picked up many times. V gene TRBV12-3 or TRBV12-4 combines with J gene TRBJ1-4; 10 positions match TRBD1. Trimming cost V 6 bases and J 8 bases; bases outside gene matches: 6. The CDR3 totals 14 residues. CDR3 DNA: TGTGCCAGCAGGGGGACAGGGGACGAGGAAAAACTGTTTTTT. It yields the protein CASRGTGDEEKLFF.

This clonotype was counted many times. The chain joins TRBV3-1 to TRBJ2-1; D possibly matches TRBD1 or TRBD2 (5 bases each). CDR3 size: 15 residues. Trimming shortened V by 3 bases and J by 8 bases, and 17 bases separated the two germline ends. Germline V gives CDR1 LGHDT, CDR2 YNNKEL (reference sequence). The CDR3 DNA sequence: TGTGCCAGCAGCCACCCCGGGACCCGCACGTATGAGCAGTTCTTC. This codes for CASSHPGTRTYEQFF.

This clonotype was seen at least ten times. The rearrangement joins TRBV7-8 to TRBJ1-6, with D hard to call. Germline CDR1 is SGHVS and CDR2 is FQNEAQ. The CDR3 contains 13 residues. Trimming took 3 bases from V and 7 from J, leaving 7 bases between them. The CDR3 bases are TGTGCCAGCAGCTTTCGGGAGAATTCACCCCTCCACTTT. As protein: CASSFRENSPLHF.